These T cell receptor beta chains were read from a single sample in a study of graft-versus-host responses after intestinal transplantation. Libraries were prepared by immunoSEQ multiplex PCR; TCRdb keeps only in-frame clonotypes and omits some of them. Altogether about 70,000 clones are present, about 90% being singletons, with the ten largest covering about 4%. Antigen specificity for these receptors is unknown. The specimen was unstimulated CD8+ T cells sorted from spleen or lymph node cells, collected before transplant. These receptors all stem from a human donor who was the organ donor for an intestinal transplant. Each CDR3 is given with its conserved first and last residue. Fields, in order: clone size, V gene, D gene, J gene, CDR3 DNA, CDR3 protein. The D gene is left open where the match is weak. A clone size is listed for some rows: how often the clone was seen (once, few, many), or a class if it is expanded.

abundance: -
v_gene: TRBV9
d_gene: TRBD1
j_gene: TRBJ1-1
CDR3nt: TGTGCCAGCAGCCTTACAGATTGGACAGGGCGGAATACTGAAGCTTTCTTT
CDR3aa: CASSLTDWTGRNTEAFF

abundance: -
v_gene: TRBV6-1
d_gene: -
j_gene: TRBJ2-1
CDR3nt: TGTGCCAGCAGTGCCCGGGACACCCCCAATGAGCAGTTCTTC
CDR3aa: CASSARDTPNEQFF

abundance: -
v_gene: TRBV29-1
d_gene: -
j_gene: TRBJ2-1
CDR3nt: TGCAGCGTTGCCGACAGACTCAATGAGCAGTTCTTC
CDR3aa: CSVADRLNEQFF

abundance: -
v_gene: TRBV7-9
d_gene: TRBD1
j_gene: TRBJ1-2
CDR3nt: TGTGCCAGCAGCTTAAGGCAGGGGGCGTATGGCTACACCTTC
CDR3aa: CASSLRQGAYGYTF

abundance: -
v_gene: TRBV19
d_gene: -
j_gene: TRBJ1-1
CDR3nt: TGTGCCAGCAATGCGGGATACACTGAAGCTTTCTTT
CDR3aa: CASNAGYTEAFF

abundance: -
v_gene: TRBV27
d_gene: -
j_gene: TRBJ1-4
CDR3nt: TGTGCCAGCAGTCGTACTCCAGCGGTGACTAATGAAAAACTGTTTTTT
CDR3aa: CASSRTPAVTNEKLFF

abundance: -
v_gene: TRBV4-2
d_gene: -
j_gene: TRBJ1-2
CDR3nt: TGTGCCAGCAGCCAAGTTGGGCAAGGCGACTATGGCTACACCTTC
CDR3aa: CASSQVGQGDYGYTF

abundance: -
v_gene: TRBV5-6
d_gene: -
j_gene: TRBJ1-5
CDR3nt: TGTGCCAGCAGCTTGCGGAGGTATAGCAATCAGCCCCAGCATTTT
CDR3aa: CASSLRRYSNQPQHF

abundance: -
v_gene: TRBV7-6
d_gene: TRBD2
j_gene: TRBJ2-3
CDR3nt: TGTGCCAGCAGCCAAGGACTAGCGGGGGTGGATAGCACAGATACGCAGTATTTT
CDR3aa: CASSQGLAGVDSTDTQYF

abundance: -
v_gene: TRBV4-1
d_gene: -
j_gene: TRBJ1-1
CDR3nt: TGCGCCAGCAGCCAGTGGACACCACCGAGCTCGGAAGCTTTCTTT
CDR3aa: CASSQWTPPSSEAFF

abundance: -
v_gene: TRBV28
d_gene: -
j_gene: TRBJ2-3
CDR3nt: TGTGCCAGCAGCCGCAGGGGTGCCGTCCCTAGCACAGATACGCAGTATTTT
CDR3aa: CASSRRGAVPSTDTQYF

abundance: -
v_gene: TRBV9
d_gene: -
j_gene: TRBJ1-1
CDR3nt: TGTGCCAGCAGCCCCAACTGGGGGGGGCAGAACACTGAAGCTTTCTTT
CDR3aa: CASSPNWGGQNTEAFF

abundance: -
v_gene: TRBV2
d_gene: -
j_gene: TRBJ2-1
CDR3nt: TGTGCCAGCAGTGAAACCCCCTCCCGAAGGGGGTTCAATGAGCAGTTCTTC
CDR3aa: CASSETPSRRGFNEQFF

abundance: -
v_gene: TRBV28
d_gene: -
j_gene: TRBJ2-1
CDR3nt: TGTGCCAGCAGCACCGGGCAGGGGAGCTCCTACAATGAGCAGTTCTTC
CDR3aa: CASSTGQGSSYNEQFF

abundance: -
v_gene: TRBV13
d_gene: -
j_gene: TRBJ2-3
CDR3nt: TGTGCCAGCAGCTTCCCGGGGGGCCTCACAGATACGCAGTATTTT
CDR3aa: CASSFPGGLTDTQYF

abundance: once
v_gene: TRBV11-2
d_gene: TRBD2
j_gene: TRBJ2-1
CDR3nt: TGTGCCAGCAGCCCTCTCCTCTCTAGCGGGGGGCGCTCCTACAATGAGCAGTTCTTC
CDR3aa: CASSPLLSSGGRSYNEQFF